A selection of T cell receptor beta chains follows, all from one sample in a study of human T cells and chemical hapten exposure. TCRdb re-called the RACE reads through MiXCR, storing one row per CDR3 protein. The sample includes 150,000 to 200,000 distinct CDR3 sequences, about 14% of them seen just once. The source was whole blood, collected in connection with sensitization to the hapten diphenylcyclopropenone (DPC). These TCRs come from a woman aged 25 to 39 with alopecia areata. Some clones in this sample may be carry-over from other donors' samples. Each CDR3 is given with its conserved first and last residue. The D gene is left open where the match is weak. A clone size is listed for some rows: how often the clone was seen (once, few, many), or a class if it is expanded.

NA	NA	TRBJ2-5	TRBV9	TGTGCCAGCAGCGTGGATAGCGGAGAGTACCAAGAGACCCAGTACTTC	CASSVDSGEYQETQYF
NA	NA	TRBJ2-5	TRBV3-1	TGTGCCAGCAGCCAAGCTTGGCAGGAGACCCAGTACTTC	CASSQAWQETQYF
few	NA	TRBJ1-2	TRBV9	TGTGCCAGCAGCGTAGGAAGGACGGATGGCTACACCTTC	CASSVGRTDGYTF
NA	NA	TRBJ2-7	TRBV12-3/TRBV12-4	TGTGCCAGCAGTGAGCGTGGGGACGGTTACGAGCAGTACTTC	CASSERGDGYEQYF
NA	NA	TRBJ1-1	TRBV29-1	TGCAGCGTCGAGGGGAAGGGCCTGAACACTGAAGCTTTCTTT	CSVEGKGLNTEAFF
NA	NA	TRBJ2-7	TRBV9	TGTGCCAGCAGCGGGGGACCCGGGGTGTACGAGCAGTACTTC	CASSGGPGVYEQYF
NA	NA	TRBJ1-6	TRBV10-1	TGCGCCAGCAGTGACCGAGGAGCAGCGAGCTCCTATAATTCACCCCTCCACTTT	CASSDRGAASSYNSPLHF
few	TRBD1	TRBJ1-6	TRBV20-1	TGCAGTGCCTCGACAGGGAACGATAATTCACCCCTCCACTTT	CSASTGNDNSPLHF
NA	NA	TRBJ2-5	TRBV20-1	TGCAGTGCTAGAGGGGGCGGGGAAGAGACCCAGTACTTC	CSARGGGEETQYF
NA	NA	TRBJ1-1	TRBV18	TGTGCCAGCTCACCACCAAATTCCGGGACATTTTATGAAGCTTTCTTT	CASSPPNSGTFYEAFF
many	TRBD1	TRBJ1-4	TRBV12-3/TRBV12-4	TGTGCCAGTTGGGGGCAGGGGGGAGGAGAAAAACTGTTTTTT	CASWGQGGGEKLFF
medium-sized	NA	TRBJ2-2	TRBV29-1	TGCAGCGTTGCCACGGGACCAGGGGAGCTGTTTTTT	CSVATGPGELFF
few	NA	TRBJ1-1	TRBV6-2/TRBV6-3	TGTGCCAGCAGTTTTGGTTTGAGAGGCATGAACACTGAAGCTTTCTTT	CASSFGLRGMNTEAFF
NA	NA	TRBJ2-1	TRBV4-3	TGCGCCAGCAGCCAAGGGGTCTGGGATGAGCAGTTCTTC	CASSQGVWDEQFF
many	TRBD1	TRBJ1-1	TRBV5-4	TGTGCCAGCAGCTCGGGACAGGGGGTGACTGAAGCTTTCTTT	CASSSGQGVTEAFF
NA	NA	TRBJ2-5	TRBV6-1	TGTGCCAGCAATCGACTCGCGGAGACCCAGTACTTC	CASNRLAETQYF
many	NA	TRBJ1-5	TRBV29-1	TGCAGCGCAGGAGACAGACAGGATCAGCCCCAGCATTTT	CSAGDRQDQPQHF